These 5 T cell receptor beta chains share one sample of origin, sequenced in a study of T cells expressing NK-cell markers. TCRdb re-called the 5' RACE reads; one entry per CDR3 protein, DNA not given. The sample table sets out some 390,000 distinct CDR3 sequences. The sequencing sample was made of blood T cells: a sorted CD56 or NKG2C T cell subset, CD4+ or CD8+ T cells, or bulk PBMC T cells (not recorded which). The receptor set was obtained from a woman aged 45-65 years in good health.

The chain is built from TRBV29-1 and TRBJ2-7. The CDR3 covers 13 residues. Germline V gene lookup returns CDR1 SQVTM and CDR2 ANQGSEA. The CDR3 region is CSVEGVQSYEQYF.

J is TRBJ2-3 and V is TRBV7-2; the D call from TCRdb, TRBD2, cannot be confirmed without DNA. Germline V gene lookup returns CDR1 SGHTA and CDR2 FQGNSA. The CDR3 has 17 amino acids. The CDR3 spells CASSVGLAGVSTDTQYF.

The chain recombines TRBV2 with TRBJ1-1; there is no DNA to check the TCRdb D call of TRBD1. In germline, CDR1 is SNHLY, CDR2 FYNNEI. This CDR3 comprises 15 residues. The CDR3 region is CASFGQGPSNTEAFF.

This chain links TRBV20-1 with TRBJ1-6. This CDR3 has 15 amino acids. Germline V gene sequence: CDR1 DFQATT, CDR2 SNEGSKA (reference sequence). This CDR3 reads CSAGALPGQASPLHF.

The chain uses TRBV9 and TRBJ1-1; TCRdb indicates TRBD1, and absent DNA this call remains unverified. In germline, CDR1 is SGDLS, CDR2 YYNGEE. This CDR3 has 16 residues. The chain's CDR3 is CASSVGGSWLGTEAFF. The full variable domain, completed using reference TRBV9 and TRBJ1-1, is DSGVTQTPKHLITATGQRVTLRCSPRSGDLSVYWYQQSLDQGLQFLIQYYNGEERAKGNILERFSAQQFPDLHSELNLSSLELGDSALYFCASSVGGSWLGTEAFFGQGTRLTVV.